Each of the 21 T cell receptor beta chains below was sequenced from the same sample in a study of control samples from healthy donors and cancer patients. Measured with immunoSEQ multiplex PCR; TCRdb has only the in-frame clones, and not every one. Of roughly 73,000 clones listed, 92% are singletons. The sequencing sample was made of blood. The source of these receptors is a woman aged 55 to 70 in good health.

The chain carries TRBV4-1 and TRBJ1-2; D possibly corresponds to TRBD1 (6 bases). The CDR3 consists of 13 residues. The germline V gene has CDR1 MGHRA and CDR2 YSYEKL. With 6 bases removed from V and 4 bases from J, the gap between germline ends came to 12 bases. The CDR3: CASSQGLSYGYTF. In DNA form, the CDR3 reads TGCGCCAGCAGTCAGGGGCTTTCCTATGGCTACACCTTC.

The CDR3 is CASSDPSRDNEQFF. DNA for the CDR3: TGTGCCAGCAGTGATCCGTCCCGGGACAATGAGCAGTTCTTC. V is TRBV6-4 and J is TRBJ2-1; D gene uncertain. The CDR3 runs to 14 residues. Trimming removed 3 bases from V and 5 bases from J, with 11 bases in between. CDR1 MRHNA and CDR2 SNTAGT come from the germline V gene.

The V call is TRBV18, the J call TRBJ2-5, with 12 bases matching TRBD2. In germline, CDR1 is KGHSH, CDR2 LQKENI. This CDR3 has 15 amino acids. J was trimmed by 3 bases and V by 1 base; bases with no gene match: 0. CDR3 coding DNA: TGTGCCAGCTCACCACGACTAGCGGGAGAAGAGACCCAGTACTTC. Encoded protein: CASSPRLAGEETQYF.

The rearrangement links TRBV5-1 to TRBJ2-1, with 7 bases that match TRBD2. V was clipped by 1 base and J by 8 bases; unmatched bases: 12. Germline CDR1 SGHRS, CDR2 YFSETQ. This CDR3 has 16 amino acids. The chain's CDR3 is CASSLSGGSIVDEQFF. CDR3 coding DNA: TGCGCCAGCAGCTTGTCCGGCGGGAGTATCGTCGATGAGCAGTTCTTC. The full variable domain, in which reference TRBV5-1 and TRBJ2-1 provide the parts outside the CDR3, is KAGVTQTPRYLIKTRGQQVTLSCSPISGHRSVSWYQQTPGQGLQFLFEYFSETQRNKGNFPGRFSGRQFSNSRSEMNVSTLELGDSALYLCASSLSGGSIVDEQFFGPGTRLTVL.

The DNA for the CDR3 is TGCGCCAGCAGTGATCAGGGGATGGACGGCTACACCTTC. It translates to CASSDQGMDGYTF. V usage is TRBV10-2 and J usage is TRBJ1-2; tentative D call: TRBD1 (6 bases). The germline V gene encodes CDR1 WSHSY and CDR2 SAAADI. CDR3 size: 13 residues. Trimming took 3 bases from V and 8 from J, leaving 13 bases between them.

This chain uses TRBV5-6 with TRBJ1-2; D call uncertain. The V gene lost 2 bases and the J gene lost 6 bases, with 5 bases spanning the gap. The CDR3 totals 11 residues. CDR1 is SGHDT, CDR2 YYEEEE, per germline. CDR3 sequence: CASSFGHGYTF. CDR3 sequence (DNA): TGTGCCAGCAGCTTCGGGCATGGCTACACCTTC.

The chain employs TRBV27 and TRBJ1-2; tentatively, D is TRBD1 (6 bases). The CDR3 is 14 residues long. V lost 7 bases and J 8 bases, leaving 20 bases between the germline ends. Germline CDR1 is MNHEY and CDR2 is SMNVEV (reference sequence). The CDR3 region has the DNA TGTGCCAGCAAAAACCCCGGGGGCGCTAAGGGCTACACCTTC. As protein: CASKNPGGAKGYTF.

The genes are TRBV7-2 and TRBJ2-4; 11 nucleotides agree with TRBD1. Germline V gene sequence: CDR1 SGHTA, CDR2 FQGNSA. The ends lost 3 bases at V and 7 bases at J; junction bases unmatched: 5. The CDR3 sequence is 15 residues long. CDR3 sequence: CASSFPGTGGNIQYF. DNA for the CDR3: TGTGCCAGCAGCTTCCCCGGGACAGGGGGTAACATTCAGTACTTC.

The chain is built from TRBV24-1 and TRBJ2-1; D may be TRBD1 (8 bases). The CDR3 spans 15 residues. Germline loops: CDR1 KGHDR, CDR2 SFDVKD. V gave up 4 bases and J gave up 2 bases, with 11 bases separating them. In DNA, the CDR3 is TGTGCCACCAGTGAAACAGGGGGGGCCTACAATGAGCAGTTCTTC. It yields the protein CATSETGGAYNEQFF.

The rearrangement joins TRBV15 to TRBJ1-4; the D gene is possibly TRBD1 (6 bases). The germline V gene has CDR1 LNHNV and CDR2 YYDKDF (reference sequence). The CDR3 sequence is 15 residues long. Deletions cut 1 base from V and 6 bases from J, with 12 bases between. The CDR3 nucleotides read TGTGCCACCAGCAGAGCAGGGGAACTATATGAAAAACTGTTTTTT. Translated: CATSRAGELYEKLFF.

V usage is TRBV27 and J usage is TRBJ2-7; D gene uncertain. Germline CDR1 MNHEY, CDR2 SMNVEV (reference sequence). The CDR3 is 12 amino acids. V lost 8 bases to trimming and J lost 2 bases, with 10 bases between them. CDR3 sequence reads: CASDGTPYEQYF. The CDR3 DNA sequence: TGTGCCAGCGACGGAACCCCCTACGAGCAGTACTTC.

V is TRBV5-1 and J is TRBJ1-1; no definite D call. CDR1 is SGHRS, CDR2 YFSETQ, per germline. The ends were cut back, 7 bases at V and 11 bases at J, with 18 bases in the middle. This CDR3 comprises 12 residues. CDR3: CASLTTAGEAFF. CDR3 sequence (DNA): TGCGCCAGCCTAACTACGGCAGGAGAGGCTTTCTTT. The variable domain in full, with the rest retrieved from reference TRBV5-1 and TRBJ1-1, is KAGVTQTPRYLIKTRGQQVTLSCSPISGHRSVSWYQQTPGQGLQFLFEYFSETQRNKGNFPGRFSGRQFSNSRSEMNVSTLELGDSALYLCASLTTAGEAFFGQGTRLTVV.

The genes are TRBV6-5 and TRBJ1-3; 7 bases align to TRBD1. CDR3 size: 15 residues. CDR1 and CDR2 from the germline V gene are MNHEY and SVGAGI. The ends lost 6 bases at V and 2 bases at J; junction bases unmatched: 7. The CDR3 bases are TGTGCCAGCAGCGACCTACAGGGGCCTGGAAACACCATATATTTT. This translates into CASSDLQGPGNTIYF.

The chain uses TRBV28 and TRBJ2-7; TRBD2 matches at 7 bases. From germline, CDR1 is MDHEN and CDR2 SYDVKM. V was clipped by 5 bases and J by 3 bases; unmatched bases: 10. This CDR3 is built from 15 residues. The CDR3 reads CASSAVAGARYEQYF. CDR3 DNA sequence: TGTGCCAGCAGTGCCGTGGCGGGAGCTCGCTACGAGCAGTACTTC. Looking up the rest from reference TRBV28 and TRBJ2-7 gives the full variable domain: DVKVTQSSRYLVKRTGEKVFLECVQDMDHENMFWYRQDPGLGLRLIYFSYDVKMKEKGDIPEGYSVSREKKERFSLILESASTNQTSMYLCASSAVAGARYEQYFGPGTRLTVT.

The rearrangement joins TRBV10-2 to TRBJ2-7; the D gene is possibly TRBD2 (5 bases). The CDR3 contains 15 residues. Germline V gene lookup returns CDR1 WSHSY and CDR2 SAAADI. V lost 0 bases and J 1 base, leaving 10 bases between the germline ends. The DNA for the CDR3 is TGCGCCAGCAGTGAGTCTAGCGCGGGTTCCTACGAGCAGTACTTC. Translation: CASSESSAGSYEQYF.

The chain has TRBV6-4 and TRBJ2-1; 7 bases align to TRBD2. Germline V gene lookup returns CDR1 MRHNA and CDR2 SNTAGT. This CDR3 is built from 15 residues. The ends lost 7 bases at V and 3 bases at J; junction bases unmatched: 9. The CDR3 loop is CASTRVAGVYNEQFF. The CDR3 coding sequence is TGTGCCAGCACCCGTGTGGCGGGAGTCTACAATGAGCAGTTCTTC.

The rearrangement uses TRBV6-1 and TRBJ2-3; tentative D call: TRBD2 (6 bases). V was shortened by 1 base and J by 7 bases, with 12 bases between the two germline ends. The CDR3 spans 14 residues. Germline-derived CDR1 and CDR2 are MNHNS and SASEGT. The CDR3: CASSEGLGDNTQYF. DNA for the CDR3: TGTGCCAGCAGTGAAGGACTAGGGGATAATACGCAGTATTTT.

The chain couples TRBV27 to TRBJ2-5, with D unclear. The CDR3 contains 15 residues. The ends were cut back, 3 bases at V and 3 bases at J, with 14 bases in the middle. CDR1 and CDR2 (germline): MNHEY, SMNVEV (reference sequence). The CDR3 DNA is TGTGCCAGCAGTTTTCTCGGCGGAGTAGAAGAGACCCAGTACTTC. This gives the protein CASSFLGGVEETQYF.

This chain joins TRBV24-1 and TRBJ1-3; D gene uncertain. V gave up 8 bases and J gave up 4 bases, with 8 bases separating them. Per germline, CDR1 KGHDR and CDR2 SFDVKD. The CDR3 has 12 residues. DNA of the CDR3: TGTGCCACCATGGGCTGGGGAAACACCATATATTTT. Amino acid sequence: CATMGWGNTIYF.

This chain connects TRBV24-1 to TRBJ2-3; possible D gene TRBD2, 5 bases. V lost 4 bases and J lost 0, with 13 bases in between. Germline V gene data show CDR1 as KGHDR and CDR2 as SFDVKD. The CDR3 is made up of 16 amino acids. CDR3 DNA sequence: TGTGCCACCAGTGACCCCGGACTGGAGAGCACAGATACGCAGTATTTT. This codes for CATSDPGLESTDTQYF.

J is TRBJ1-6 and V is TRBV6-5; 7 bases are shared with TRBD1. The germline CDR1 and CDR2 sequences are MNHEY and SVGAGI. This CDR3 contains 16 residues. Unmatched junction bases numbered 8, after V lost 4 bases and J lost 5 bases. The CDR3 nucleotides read TGTGCCAGCAGTTTACGAGGACAGGCGGATAATTCACCCCTCCACTTT. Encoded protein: CASSLRGQADNSPLHF.